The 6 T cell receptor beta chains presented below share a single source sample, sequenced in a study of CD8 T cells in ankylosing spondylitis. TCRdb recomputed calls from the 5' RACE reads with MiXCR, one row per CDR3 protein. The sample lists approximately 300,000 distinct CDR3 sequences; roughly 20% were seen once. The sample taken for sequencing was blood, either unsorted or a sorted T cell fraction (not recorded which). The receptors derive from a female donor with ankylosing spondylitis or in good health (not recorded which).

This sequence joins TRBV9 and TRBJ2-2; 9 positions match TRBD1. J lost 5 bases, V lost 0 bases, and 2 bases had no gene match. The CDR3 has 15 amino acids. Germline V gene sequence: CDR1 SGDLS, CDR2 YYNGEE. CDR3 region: CASSVEGTGTGELFF. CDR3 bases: TGTGCCAGCAGCGTAGAAGGGACAGGGACCGGGGAGCTGTTTTTT.

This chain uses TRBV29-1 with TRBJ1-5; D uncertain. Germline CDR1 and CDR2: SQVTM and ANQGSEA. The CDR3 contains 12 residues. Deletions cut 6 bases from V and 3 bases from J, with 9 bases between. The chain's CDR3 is CSVQDLNQPQHF. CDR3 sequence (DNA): TGCAGCGTCCAGGACCTCAATCAGCCCCAGCATTTT.

The CDR3 coding sequence is TGTGCCAGCAGCACACGACAGGGTGGCCAAGAGACCCAGTACTTC. Its translation: CASSTRQGGQETQYF. The V and J genes are TRBV11-1 and TRBJ2-5; 7 bases are a match to TRBD1. The CDR3 consists of 15 residues. Trimming at V came to 5 bases and at J to 1 base, leaving 7 bases not matched to a gene. Germline V gene lookup returns CDR1 SGHAT and CDR2 FQDESV (reference sequence).

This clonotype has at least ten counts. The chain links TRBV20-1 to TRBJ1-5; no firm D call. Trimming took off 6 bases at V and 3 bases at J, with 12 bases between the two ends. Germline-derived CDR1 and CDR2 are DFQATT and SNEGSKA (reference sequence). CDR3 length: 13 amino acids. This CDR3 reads CSALGSTNQPQHF. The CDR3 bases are TGCAGTGCCCTGGGGAGTACCAATCAGCCCCAGCATTTT.

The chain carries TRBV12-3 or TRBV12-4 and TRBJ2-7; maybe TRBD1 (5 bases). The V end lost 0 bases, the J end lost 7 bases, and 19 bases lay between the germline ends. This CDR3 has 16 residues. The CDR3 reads CASSLAGHPRIGEQYF. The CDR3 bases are TGTGCCAGCAGTTTAGCTGGACACCCGCGCATAGGAGAGCAGTACTTC.

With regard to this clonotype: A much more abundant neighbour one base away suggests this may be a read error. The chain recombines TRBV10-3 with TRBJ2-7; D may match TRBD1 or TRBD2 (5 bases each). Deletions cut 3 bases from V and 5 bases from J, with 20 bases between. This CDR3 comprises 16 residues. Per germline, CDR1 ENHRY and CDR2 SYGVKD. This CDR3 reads CAISEIVTGTIDEQYF. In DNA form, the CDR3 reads TGTGCCATCAGTGAAATAGTAACGGGGACCATCGACGAGCAGTACTTC.